One and the same sample provided the 27 T cell receptor beta chains below, sequenced in a study of T cell repertoires in cytomegalovirus infection. TCRdb reprocessed the reads via MiXCR and lists one record per CDR3 protein. Of approximately 180,000 distinct CDR3 sequences in the sample, 8% to 10% were seen once. Specimen: PBMCs. These receptors all stem from a human donor in good health (CMV status not recorded). Some clones in this sample may be carry-over from other donors' samples.

This clonotype has just one count. This chain uses TRBV20-1 with TRBJ2-2, with D possibly being TRBD1 (6 bases). V was cut by 5 bases and J by 1 base, with 11 bases left in between. The germline gives CDR1 DFQATT, CDR2 SNEGSKA (reference sequence). CDR3 length: 14 residues. This chain's CDR3 is CSASGTLNTGELFF. The CDR3 DNA sequence: TGCAGTGCTTCCGGGACACTGAACACCGGGGAGCTGTTTTTT.

CDR3 DNA sequence: TGTGCCAGCAACCAACTAGCGGGGGGCCCGGCGGACCACACAGATACGCAGTATTTT. Protein: CASNQLAGGPADHTDTQYF. This sequence joins TRBV6-2 or TRBV6-3 and TRBJ2-3; 12 positions agree with TRBD2. Germline-derived CDR1 and CDR2 are MNHEY and SVGEGT. The ends lost 7 bases at V and 2 bases at J; junction bases unmatched: 16. This CDR3 has 19 residues.

This clonotype was seen ten or more times. This chain joins TRBV10-3 and TRBJ2-1, with TRBD2 matching over 10 bases. Germline loops: CDR1 ENHRY, CDR2 SYGVKD. CDR3 length: 14 amino acids. J was trimmed by 5 bases and V by 6 bases; bases with no gene match: 4. The CDR3 DNA sequence: TGTGCCATCAGGCCTAGCGGGGGACACAATGAGCAGTTCTTC. Translation gives CAIRPSGGHNEQFF.

V gene TRBV15 combines with J gene TRBJ2-1; D perhaps matches TRBD2 (5 bases). The CDR3 sequence is 13 residues long. V shed 9 bases and J shed 4 bases, with 13 bases lying between them. Germline V lookup: CDR1 LNHNV, CDR2 YYDKDF (reference sequence). In nucleotides, the CDR3 is TGTGCCACTTCGAATAGAGGGTACAATGAGCAGTTCTTC. It encodes CATSNRGYNEQFF.

This clonotype occurred many times. The chain recombines TRBV7-8 with TRBJ2-5, with D tentatively TRBD1 (5 bases). The CDR3 sequence is 14 residues long. The germline V and J ends were trimmed by 1 base and 5 bases, with 11 bases remaining between them. Per the germline V gene, CDR1 is SGHVS and CDR2 is FQNEAQ. As DNA, the CDR3 is TGTGCCAGCAGCTTAGTGTACAGGCGGGAGACCCAGTACTTC. Translated: CASSLVYRRETQYF.

At least ten counts were recorded for this clonotype. J is TRBJ2-1 and V is TRBV7-2; D might be TRBD1 or TRBD2, each matching 7 bases. The V gene lost 2 bases and the J gene lost 3 bases, with 17 bases spanning the gap. Germline loops: CDR1 SGHTA, CDR2 FQGNSA. This CDR3 has 17 residues. This CDR3 reads CASSLYGQGGIYNEQFF. As DNA, the CDR3 is TGTGCCAGCAGCTTATACGGCCAGGGGGGGATCTACAATGAGCAGTTCTTC.

This clonotype was seen repeatedly, ten times or more. The chain has TRBV7-2 and TRBJ2-1; unclear D gene. This CDR3 is 13 amino acids long. CDR1 SGHTA and CDR2 FQGNSA come from the germline V gene. V was trimmed by 5 bases and J by 5 bases, leaving 10 bases between them. CDR3 loop: CASSEESDNEQFF. In nucleotides, the CDR3 is TGTGCCAGCAGCGAGGAGTCGGACAATGAGCAGTTCTTC.

The sample holds one count of this clonotype. V gene TRBV12-3 or TRBV12-4 combines with J gene TRBJ1-4, with 8 bases that match TRBD1. The CDR3 runs 15 residues. The V segment lost 5 bases and the J segment 2 bases; nucleotides outside the gene matches: 4. CDR3 loop: CASSQAGGTNEKLFF. The CDR3 coding sequence is TGTGCCAGCAGTCAGGCAGGGGGCACTAATGAAAAACTGTTTTTT.

The table lists this clonotype with many counts. The gene calls are TRBV11-2 and TRBJ1-4; unclear D gene. V lost 1 base and J 6 bases, leaving 6 bases between the germline ends. This CDR3 comprises 13 residues. Germline values: CDR1 SGHAT, CDR2 FQNNGV. The CDR3 DNA reads TGTGCCAGCAGCTTAGGTGGTCATGAAAAACTGTTTTTT. Translation: CASSLGGHEKLFF.

This clonotype occurred a few times. V usage is TRBV11-1 and J usage is TRBJ2-2; D may match TRBD1 or TRBD2 (6 bases each). V was shortened by 2 bases and J by 7 bases, with 14 bases between the two germline ends. This CDR3 contains 15 residues. Germline CDR1 and CDR2: SGHAT and FQDESV (reference sequence). The CDR3 sequence: CASSLLAGHIGELFF. DNA of the CDR3: TGTGCCAGCAGCTTACTGGCGGGACATATCGGGGAGCTGTTTTTT.

To note about this clonotype: This may come from a read error, since a much larger clone is one base off. The V gene is TRBV7-2, the J gene TRBJ1-1; no clear D gene. The CDR3 is 12 amino acids. Germline loops: CDR1 SGHTA, CDR2 FQGNSA. CDR3 bases: TGTGTCAGCAGCTCCCAGCGTGTCGAAGCTTTCTTT. Its protein is CVSSSQRVEAFF.

This clonotype was observed many times. The chain couples TRBV6-2 or TRBV6-3 to TRBJ2-1, with 13 bases aligning to TRBD2. The CDR3 is made up of 17 amino acids. Germline CDR1 reads MNHEY; CDR2 reads SVGEGT. J gave up 4 bases and V 0 bases, and 3 bases lay outside the gene matches. CDR3 sequence reads: CASSYSGLAGIYNEQFF. For the CDR3, the DNA is TGTGCCAGCAGTTACTCGGGACTAGCGGGGATATACAATGAGCAGTTCTTC.

Many counts were recorded for this clonotype. The chain combines TRBV27 with TRBJ2-3; D may be TRBD2 (5 bases). In germline, CDR1 is MNHEY, CDR2 SMNVEV (reference sequence). The ends were cut back, 6 bases at V and 4 bases at J, with 17 bases in the middle. CDR3 size: 15 residues. The CDR3, as DNA: TGTGCCAGCAGCGACGTCCGGGGTATCCCAGATACGCAGTATTTT. Protein sequence: CASSDVRGIPDTQYF.

This clonotype was recorded a few times. The chain links TRBV27 to TRBJ2-1; D call uncertain. This CDR3 has 14 residues. Germline values: CDR1 MNHEY, CDR2 SMNVEV (reference sequence). The V gene lost 1 base and the J gene lost 3 bases, with 7 bases spanning the gap. The CDR3 nucleotides read TGTGCCAGCAGTTTATTGAAGGGCTACAATGAGCAGTTCTTC. This codes for CASSLLKGYNEQFF.

This clonotype has only a few counts. The chain has TRBV15 and TRBJ2-1; D is uncertain. In germline, CDR1 is LNHNV, CDR2 YYDKDF (reference sequence). The ends were cut back, 5 bases at V and 8 bases at J, with 10 bases in the middle. CDR3 length equals 12 residues. As DNA, the CDR3 is TGTGCCACCAGCGAACAGTTGGATGAGCAGTTCTTC. Translation: CATSEQLDEQFF.

This clonotype was counted many times. The V gene is TRBV28, the J gene TRBJ2-5, with 8 bases that match TRBD2. The CDR3 totals 15 residues. V gave up 6 bases and J gave up 5 bases; unmatched junction bases: 11. Germline CDR1 and CDR2: MDHEN and SYDVKM. CDR3: CASSSRGGAWETQYF. The CDR3 region has the DNA TGTGCCAGCAGCTCCCGGGGGGGGGCTTGGGAGACCCAGTACTTC.

This clonotype showed up just a few times. V gene TRBV15 combines with J gene TRBJ1-4, with 7 bases fitting TRBD1. This CDR3 is 17 amino acids long. In germline, CDR1 is LNHNV, CDR2 YYDKDF (reference sequence). The V and J ends lost 2 bases and 8 bases, in that order; junction bases with no gene match: 14. Here the CDR3 DNA reads TGTGCCACCAGCAGACAGGGGGAAGGATTTAACCCCGAAAAACTGTTTTTT. Protein product: CATSRQGEGFNPEKLFF.

Only a few counts were recorded for this clonotype. This chain links TRBV5-5 with TRBJ2-1, with 10 bases fitting TRBD1. CDR3 length equals 13 residues. The germline gives CDR1 SGHKS, CDR2 YYEKEE (reference sequence). Unmatched junction bases numbered 9, after V lost 9 bases and J lost 9 bases. In DNA, the CDR3 is TGTGCCATCCCGGGACAGGGGAGCGGTGAGCAGTTCTTC. Translated, it gives CAIPGQGSGEQFF.

The rearrangement links TRBV20-1 to TRBJ1-1; D gene ambiguous. V lost 5 bases and J 7 bases, leaving 8 bases between the germline ends. The CDR3 has 10 residues. The V gene's germline CDR1 is DFQATT and CDR2 SNEGSKA (reference sequence). The CDR3: CSAPGFEAFF. DNA of the CDR3: TGCAGTGCTCCGGGTTTTGAAGCTTTCTTT.

V gene TRBV2 combines with J gene TRBJ1-3; D unresolved. The CDR3 has 12 amino acids. The germline V gene encodes CDR1 SNHLY and CDR2 FYNNEI. Trimming took off 4 bases at V and 3 bases at J, with 4 bases between the two ends. In DNA form, the CDR3 reads TGTGCCAGCAGTGGGAATGGAAACACCATATATTTT. Residues: CASSGNGNTIYF.

CDR3 sequence (DNA): TGTGCCAGCAGAAAAGACGGAAACACCATATATTTT. This translates into CASRKDGNTIYF. The J gene is TRBJ1-3, the V gene TRBV7-6; D unclear. Trimming shortened V by 6 bases and J by 4 bases, and 7 bases separated the two germline ends. The CDR3 runs 12 residues. Germline CDR1 SGHVS, CDR2 FNYEAQ.

This clonotype has a count of ten or more. The chain links TRBV10-3 to TRBJ2-3; 8 positions agree with TRBD1. CDR3 length: 14 residues. In germline, CDR1 is ENHRY, CDR2 SYGVKD. V lost 4 bases to trimming and J lost 3 bases; unmatched junction nucleotides: 3. This chain's CDR3 is CAISGTGGTDTQYF. CDR3 nucleotide sequence: TGTGCCATCAGTGGAACAGGGGGGACAGATACGCAGTATTTT.

The chain combines TRBV6-2 or TRBV6-3 with TRBJ2-1, with TRBD2 identical over 14 bases. This CDR3 comprises 15 residues. CDR1 is MNHEY, CDR2 SVGEGT, per germline. Germline trimming cut 3 bases from V and 12 bases from J; bases unmatched to any gene: 7. CDR3 coding DNA: TGTGCCAGCAGTTATTCGGGACTAGCGGGAGAGGGGCAGTTCTTC. As protein: CASSYSGLAGEGQFF.

The chain carries TRBV29-1 and TRBJ1-4; 7 bases are a match to TRBD1. Germline loops: CDR1 SQVTM, CDR2 ANQGSEA. The CDR3 length is 13 residues. V was pared by 6 bases and J by 3 bases, with 4 bases of the junction left unmatched. CDR3 DNA sequence: TGCAGCGTGACGGACAGGTCTAATGAAAAACTGTTTTTT. Translation gives CSVTDRSNEKLFF.

This clonotype occurred a few times. The rearrangement joins TRBV6-5 to TRBJ1-2; TRBD1 might be the D (6 bases). Germline V gives CDR1 MNHEY, CDR2 SVGAGI. The CDR3 loop spans 14 amino acids. Deletions cut 0 bases from V and 8 bases from J, with 13 bases between. As DNA, the CDR3 is TGTGCCAGCAGTTACTCGACTGGGGGCAGGGGCTACACCTTC. Its translation is CASSYSTGGRGYTF.

This clonotype was detected ten times or more. The chain links TRBV27 to TRBJ2-2; perhaps D is TRBD1 or TRBD2 (5 bases each). The CDR3 has 13 amino acids. CDR1 and CDR2 from the germline V gene are MNHEY and SMNVEV (reference sequence). The V end lost 2 bases, the J end lost 5 bases, and 6 bases lay between the germline ends. The CDR3 DNA sequence: TGTGCCAGCAGTTTAGAGGGGACCGGGGAGCTGTTTTTT. This gives the protein CASSLEGTGELFF.

There are a few counts of this clonotype. CDR3: CASSYTTPEAFF. The CDR3 DNA is TGTGCCAGCAGTTACACCACACCAGAAGCTTTCTTT. The V gene is TRBV6-1, the J gene TRBJ1-1, with D uncertain. The length of the CDR3 is 12 residues. Germline CDR1 and CDR2: MNHNS and SASEGT. Trimming shortened V by 5 bases and J by 8 bases, and 12 bases separated the two germline ends.